These T cell receptor beta chains were read from a single sample in a study of blood T cell repertoires in COVID-19. TCRdb keeps only in-frame clones here, not all; method: immunoSEQ multiplex PCR. The data contain hundreds of thousands of clones, about nine tenths of them singletons. The sample consisted of PBMCs or T cells enriched from blood (not recorded which). The receptors were gathered from a woman between 50 and 59 years old who had been exposed to COVID-19. The CDR3 runs from the conserved cysteine through the conserved F or W. A D gene is named only where the DNA matches it firmly. Some rows mark clone size as missing; the rest say once, few, many or name a class of expanded clone.

j_call | clone_size | d_call | v_call | cdr3_nt | cdr3_aa
TRBJ2-7 | NA | TRBD2 | TRBV27 | TGTGCCAGCAGTCCGTCAACTAGCGGGGGGTTCTCCTACGAGCAGTACTTC | CASSPSTSGGFSYEQYF
TRBJ2-2 | NA | TRBD2 | TRBV5-1 | TGCGCCAGCAGCTTCTTGGCGGGGGTTGATGTTCCGGGCGGGGAGCTGTTTTTT | CASSFLAGVDVPGGELFF
TRBJ2-3 | NA | TRBD2 | TRBV2 | TGTGCCAGCAGTGCTACTAGCGGGGGACCCCAGGATACGCAGTATTTT | CASSATSGGPQDTQYF
TRBJ1-2 | NA | NA | TRBV7-8 | TGTGCCAGCAGCTCGGGGGGAAGCTATGGCTACACCTTC | CASSSGGSYGYTF
TRBJ2-3 | NA | TRBD2 | TRBV30 | TGTGCCTGCCGCCCCGGGACTACCACGCAGTATTTT | CACRPGTTTQYF
TRBJ2-3 | NA | TRBD1 | TRBV5-6 | TGTGCCAGCAGCTTGGGGAGGGACAGGGGCACAGATACGCAGTATTTT | CASSLGRDRGTDTQYF
TRBJ2-1 | NA | NA | TRBV9 | TGTGCCAGCAGCGTAGACGGAAGGACAGAGCGCAATGAGCAGTTCTTC | CASSVDGRTERNEQFF
TRBJ2-5 | once | TRBD2 | TRBV5-8 | TGTGCCAGCTTACGTAGCGGGAGCTCTGGAGAGACCCAGTACTTC | CASLRSGSSGETQYF
TRBJ1-2 | few | TRBD1 | TRBV19 | TGTGCCAGTAGTACGGGACAGGGGAATAGTTATGGCTACACCTTC | CASSTGQGNSYGYTF
TRBJ2-3 | NA | NA | TRBV4-1 | TGCGCCAGCAGCTACCGGGGGGCCAGCACAGATACGCAGTATTTT | CASSYRGASTDTQYF
TRBJ1-1 | NA | NA | TRBV18 | TGTGCCAGCTCACCGCTTGAGGGCGGGACTGAAGCTTTCTTT | CASSPLEGGTEAFF
TRBJ1-4 | NA | TRBD1 | TRBV3-1/TRBV3-2 | TGTGCCAGCAGTCTTACAGGGGGGACTGCAACTAATGAAAAACTGTTTTTT | CASSLTGGTATNEKLFF
TRBJ2-3 | NA | TRBD2 | TRBV3-1/TRBV3-2 | TGTGCCAGCAGCCGGCGACTAGCGGGGGTGCCAGATACGCAGTATTTT | CASSRRLAGVPDTQYF
TRBJ1-1 | NA | NA | TRBV28 | TGTGCCAGCAGTTTATCCCCGGGACAGAACACTGAAGCTTTCTTT | CASSLSPGQNTEAFF
TRBJ1-2 | NA | NA | TRBV18 | TGTGCCAGCTCACCAAGTCAGGACTATGGCTACACCTTC | CASSPSQDYGYTF
TRBJ1-5 | NA | NA | TRBV19 | TGTGCCAGTAGTCCCAATAATCAGCCCCAGCATTTT | CASSPNNQPQHF
TRBJ2-5 | NA | TRBD2 | TRBV5-4 | TGTGCCAGCAGCGTGGGACTAGCGGGGGAAGAGACCCAGTACTTC | CASSVGLAGEETQYF
TRBJ2-7 | NA | NA | TRBV19 | TGTGCCAGTAATAGGGGTATGAAATCCTACGAGCAGTACTTC | CASNRGMKSYEQYF
TRBJ1-5 | NA | NA | TRBV19 | TGTGCCAGTAGTCCCGAAAGGGCGGTAGCAGGGGCCCAGCATTTT | CASSPERAVAGAQHF
TRBJ2-7 | NA | NA | TRBV27 | TGTGCCAGCAGTTTAGTTCCCCCCGGCGAGCAGTACTTC | CASSLVPPGEQYF
TRBJ2-6 | NA | NA | TRBV19 | TGTGCCAGTAGTGAGGGCTCTGGGGCCAACGTCCTGACTTTC | CASSEGSGANVLTF
TRBJ2-5 | NA | NA | TRBV5-4 | TGTGCCAGCAGCTTGGCGACGGAGCAAGAGACCCAGTACTTC | CASSLATEQETQYF
TRBJ2-2 | many | TRBD1 | TRBV11-3 | TGTGCCAGCAGCTTCAATAGAGGGGGCGTAGCCGGGGAGCTGTTTTTT | CASSFNRGGVAGELFF
TRBJ2-1 | once | TRBD1 | TRBV7-8 | TGTGCCAGCAGCCCAAGTCCACGGGACAGGGTCAATGAGCAGTTCTTC | CASSPSPRDRVNEQFF
TRBJ2-1 | NA | NA | TRBV4-1 | TGCGCCAGCAGCCAAGATCCAGGGGCGGATGAGCAGTTCTTC | CASSQDPGADEQFF
TRBJ1-6 | NA | TRBD1 | TRBV28 | TGTGCCAGCAGCTTAAGAGGACAGGGGAATAATTCACCCCTCCACTTT | CASSLRGQGNNSPLHF
TRBJ2-1 | NA | NA | TRBV19 | TGTGCCAGTAGCACAACAGGGATGAATGAGCAGTTCTTC | CASSTTGMNEQFF
TRBJ2-4 | NA | TRBD1 | TRBV3-1/TRBV3-2 | TGTGCCAGCAGCCTTGGGACAGTCCTAGCCAAAAACATTCAGTACTTC | CASSLGTVLAKNIQYF
TRBJ1-1 | NA | NA | TRBV7-8 | TGTGCCAGCAGCTTCGGGGAGAACACTGAAGCTTTCTTT | CASSFGENTEAFF
TRBJ2-7 | NA | TRBD2 | TRBV3-1/TRBV3-2 | TGTGCCAGCAGCCAAGTCTTGCTAGCGGGGGCCTACGAGCAGTACTTC | CASSQVLLAGAYEQYF
TRBJ2-5 | NA | TRBD1 | TRBV18 | TGTGCCAGCTCACCACCAAACAGGGGAGAGACCCAGTACTTC | CASSPPNRGETQYF
TRBJ2-3 | NA | TRBD1 | TRBV19 | TGTGCCAGTAGTATAGGACAGGGGGCCTCCACAGATACGCAGTATTTT | CASSIGQGASTDTQYF
TRBJ2-4 | NA | NA | TRBV3-1/TRBV3-2 | TGTGCCAGCAGCCAAGATTGGAGCCAAGGAGACATTCAGTACTTC | CASSQDWSQGDIQYF
TRBJ2-7 | NA | TRBD1 | TRBV28 | TGTGCCAGCAGAGCTCCCGGGACAGGGCGTTACGAGCAGTACTTC | CASRAPGTGRYEQYF
TRBJ2-7 | NA | TRBD2 | TRBV4-1 | TGCGCCAGCAGCCAACCGGGACTAGCGGTCGACGAGCAGTACTTC | CASSQPGLAVDEQYF
TRBJ1-5 | NA | NA | TRBV28 | TGTGCCAGCAGGCAGGGCCAAGGGCCCCAGCATTTT | CASRQGQGPQHF
TRBJ1-4 | NA | TRBD1 | TRBV5-1 | TGCGCCAGCAGCTCGGGACAGGGGATGGGAGAAAAACTGTTTTTT | CASSSGQGMGEKLFF
TRBJ1-2 | NA | NA | TRBV25-1 | TGTGCCAGCAGTGACAAGGGGGTGGTCTATGGCTACACCTTC | CASSDKGVVYGYTF
TRBJ2-3 | NA | TRBD1 | TRBV27 | TGTGCCAGCAGTTTTGGGACAGGTTCAGCAGATACGCAGTATTTT | CASSFGTGSADTQYF
TRBJ2-2 | NA | TRBD1 | TRBV27 | TGTGCCAGCAGTCTAAGGACAGGGACCGGGGAGCTGTTTTTT | CASSLRTGTGELFF
TRBJ1-5 | few | TRBD1 | TRBV11-2 | TGTGCCAGCAGCTTAGAGGCAGGGGGCATTGGCAATCAGCCCCAGCATTTT | CASSLEAGGIGNQPQHF
TRBJ1-1 | NA | NA | TRBV6-5 | TGTGCCAGCAGGGTGGGGCTGGGGAACACTGAAGCTTTCTTT | CASRVGLGNTEAFF